Following are 21 T cell receptor beta chains from one sample sequenced in a study of regulatory T cells in long-lasting Graves disease (dated by TCRdb to the early 2020s). Reading the label with the study, this specimen's time point is: newly diagnosed GD, antithyroid drugs for less than 3 months. For both TCR sequencing and RNA sequencing, RNA was extracted from PBMCs using TRIzol. Receptor libraries were prepared by multiplex PCR. The sequencer was an Illumina HiSeq 4000. To build TCR beta libraries, CDR3 regions were amplified by Arm-PCR using iRepertoire HTBI primers. The raw public reads went through TCRdb reprocessing: fastp at Q25, MiXCR clone calling, in-frame beta chains kept. CDR3 protein duplicates are merged, each entry listing the most common genes and DNA. In this sample the table shows over 350,000 distinct CDR3 sequences, 12% to 15% of which occur a single time. The top ten constitute approximately 15% of the sample.

These sequences were also reported in another study, on T cells in Graves' hyperthyroidism and ophthalmopathy.

The input for sequencing was peripheral blood mononuclear cells (PBMCs), taken at new diagnosis, from a patient treated with antithyroid drugs. The receptors here all came from a woman aged 50 to 60 with Graves disease. Donor details come from another sample of the same person, matched by shared clones.

This clonotype was seen many times. The chain recombines TRBV28 with TRBJ2-3, with D perhaps matching TRBD2 (7 bases). Trimming removed 3 bases from V and 5 bases from J, with 12 bases in between. The CDR3 covers 14 residues. The germline CDR1 and CDR2 sequences are MDHEN and SYDVKM. In DNA form, the CDR3 reads TGTGCCAGCAGTTTGAGGGGGGGTGGAGATACGCAGTATTTT. This gives the protein CASSLRGGGDTQYF.

This chain joins TRBV5-1 and TRBJ2-3, with D maybe TRBD1 (6 bases). The V end was cut by 0 bases, the J end by 2 bases, with 13 bases between. CDR1 SGHRS and CDR2 YFSETQ come from the germline V gene. The CDR3 consists of 16 residues. In nucleotides, the CDR3 is TGCGCCAGCAGCTTGGGGTGGACAGAAAACACAGATACGCAGTATTTT. The encoded protein is CASSLGWTENTDTQYF.

There are many counts of this clonotype. CDR3 bases: TGTGCCAGCAGTTTCGGCTCCACCACAGATACGCAGTATTTT. It codes for CASSFGSTTDTQYF. The chain links TRBV28 to TRBJ2-3; D is uncertain. Per the germline V gene, CDR1 is MDHEN and CDR2 is SYDVKM. V lost 3 bases, J lost 2 bases, and 9 bases lay in between. The CDR3 extends over 14 amino acids.

This clonotype was observed once. The chain joins TRBV10-3 to TRBJ2-2; 14 bases map to TRBD2. CDR1 is ENHRY, CDR2 SYGVKD, per germline. This CDR3 has 17 amino acids. The J segment lost 6 bases and the V segment lost 5 bases, leaving 8 bases of the junction unmatched. The CDR3 protein is CAISRWGLAGDAGELFF. CDR3 bases: TGTGCCATCAGTCGCTGGGGACTAGCGGGAGATGCCGGGGAGCTGTTTTTT.

This clonotype has ten or more counts. This sequence joins TRBV5-5 and TRBJ2-5; 9 bases match TRBD1. The trim removed 4 bases at V and 5 bases at J, leaving 12 bases unmatched. The CDR3 is 16 amino acids. The germline CDR1 and CDR2 sequences are SGHKS and YYEKEE (reference sequence). CDR3 in DNA: TGTGCCAGCAGCCGTACCTCACAGGGGGCGGAGGAGACCCAGTACTTC. The encoded protein is CASSRTSQGAEETQYF.

This clonotype was detected many times. V is TRBV7-8 and J is TRBJ2-1, with 8 bases identical to TRBD2. The CDR3 runs to 18 residues. The germline CDR1 and CDR2 sequences are SGHVS and FQNEAQ. Germline trimming cut 4 bases from V and 6 bases from J; bases unmatched to any gene: 17. In nucleotides, the CDR3 is TGTGCCAGCAGCTCCTCGGGGGTACCGGGACTAGTCCCCAATGAGCAGTTCTTC. It codes for CASSSSGVPGLVPNEQFF.

This clonotype was seen repeatedly, ten times or more. The chain recombines TRBV28 with TRBJ1-5, with 8 bases lining up with TRBD1. Germline CDR1 MDHEN, CDR2 SYDVKM. The CDR3 length is 14 residues. With 7 bases clipped from V and 7 bases from J, the junction kept 9 bases outside the gene matches. DNA for the CDR3: TGTGCCAGCACCGGACAGGGACGGGGCCAGCCCCAGCATTTT. Its translation: CASTGQGRGQPQHF.

This clonotype was found a few times. A read error is possible here, since a much larger clone lies one base away. The conserved final phenylalanine or tryptophan is absent from the CDR3, which likely points to a read error. The genes are TRBV12-3 or TRBV12-4 and TRBJ1-5, with D possibly TRBD1 on 5 matching bases. CDR3 length equals 16 residues. The V end was cut by 5 bases, the J end by 6 bases, with 20 bases between. The CDR3 protein is CASSGGAGLIRQPQHL. The DNA for the CDR3 is TGTGCCAGCAGTGGAGGGGCAGGGCTGATTCGTCAGCCCCAGCATCTT.

This clonotype was counted only a few times. The gene calls are TRBV9 and TRBJ1-2; 7 bases fit TRBD1. CDR1 and CDR2 from the germline V gene are SGDLS and YYNGEE. This CDR3 spans 16 amino acids. The ends lost 0 bases at V and 3 bases at J; junction bases unmatched: 8. In DNA, the CDR3 is TGTGCCAGCAGCGTAGGAGGAAGGGGGCAAGACTATGGCTACACCTTC. Amino acid sequence: CASSVGGRGQDYGYTF.

V is TRBV11-2 and J is TRBJ1-6; no reliable D call. V dropped 0 bases and J dropped 7 bases, with 13 bases sitting between them. CDR1 and CDR2 from the germline V gene are SGHAT and FQNNGV. CDR3 length equals 16 residues. CDR3 nucleotide sequence: TGTGCCAGCAGCTTAGAATGGCCTGAAGAAAATTCACCCCTCCACTTT. It codes for CASSLEWPEENSPLHF.

V gene TRBV7-9 combines with J gene TRBJ2-1; 12 bases map to TRBD2. This CDR3 comprises 16 residues. The V gene's germline CDR1 is SEHNR and CDR2 FQNEAQ (reference sequence). The V and J ends lost 5 bases and 7 bases, in that order; junction bases with no gene match: 9. The CDR3 bases are TGTGCCAGCAGCCCCCCTACTAGCGGGAGGCCGAATGAGCAGTTCTTC. Translated, it gives CASSPPTSGRPNEQFF.

This clonotype has at least ten counts. J is TRBJ1-1 and V is TRBV5-6, with D hard to call. This CDR3 region has 16 residues. Trimming removed 0 bases at V and 1 base at J, with 13 bases between. Germline V gene lookup returns CDR1 SGHDT and CDR2 YYEEEE. The CDR3 sequence is CASSLGTEFSNTEAFF. The CDR3, as DNA: TGTGCCAGCAGCTTGGGAACAGAGTTTTCGAACACTGAAGCTTTCTTT.

The rearrangement uses TRBV20-1 and TRBJ2-7; TRBD1 matches 7 bases. Germline V gene lookup returns CDR1 DFQATT and CDR2 SNEGSKA (reference sequence). The CDR3 length is 14 residues. V dropped 6 bases and J dropped 2; count of bases not matched to a gene: 10. CDR3 DNA sequence: TGCAGTGCCTCATCGGACGGACAGGCCTACGAGCAGTACTTC. It yields the protein CSASSDGQAYEQYF.

About this clonotype itself: A much larger clone lies a single base off, so this may be a read error. This chain links TRBV28 with TRBJ1-5, with a possible D match to TRBD1 (5 bases). Per germline, CDR1 MDHEN and CDR2 SYDVKM. The length of the CDR3 is 19 residues. Trimming took 4 bases from V and 2 from J, leaving 24 bases between them. CDR3 amino acids: CASSSYGGGARFGNQPQHF. The CDR3 nucleotides are TGTGCCAGCAGTTCCTACGGGGGTGGGGCACGCTTCGGCAATCAGCCCCAGCATTTT.

The table lists this clonotype with many counts. The V gene is TRBV7-9, the J gene TRBJ2-3; the D gene is possibly TRBD2 (5 bases). Germline V gene lookup returns CDR1 SEHNR and CDR2 FQNEAQ (reference sequence). The CDR3 extends over 18 amino acids. V lost 3 bases and J 0 bases, leaving 19 bases between the germline ends. In DNA, the CDR3 is TGTGCCAGCAGCTTCGGATCCGGGAACATCCATAGCACAGATACGCAGTATTTT. The encoded protein is CASSFGSGNIHSTDTQYF.

This rearrangement joins TRBV5-1 to TRBJ1-6; perhaps TRBD1 as D (6 bases). Trimming shortened V by 1 base and J by 9 bases, and 17 bases separated the two germline ends. The CDR3 is 16 residues long. Germline V CDR1 and CDR2: SGHRS, YFSETQ. CDR3 loop: CASSLTEQGFGSPLHF. The DNA for the CDR3 is TGCGCCAGCAGCTTGACAGAACAGGGTTTTGGTTCACCCCTCCACTTT.

This clonotype occurred many times. V usage is TRBV5-6 and J usage is TRBJ1-2, with unresolved D. CDR1 and CDR2 from the germline V gene are SGHDT and YYEEEE. The V end lost 4 bases, the J end lost 4 bases, and 17 bases lay between the germline ends. This CDR3 is 15 amino acids long. CDR3: CASSPTITGGYGYTF. CDR3 bases: TGTGCCAGCAGCCCGACGATAACCGGCGGCTATGGCTACACCTTC.

The V call is TRBV29-1, the J call TRBJ2-5; either TRBD1 or TRBD2 may fit D (5 bases each). Trimming stripped 5 bases from V and 7 bases from J, with 23 bases between. Germline V gives CDR1 SQVTM, CDR2 ANQGSEA. The CDR3 is 15 residues long. The CDR3 region is CSVPRGDTIKGTQYF. CDR3 DNA sequence: TGCAGCGTTCCTAGGGGAGATACAATTAAGGGGACCCAGTACTTC.

In this sample, this clonotype turned up many times. The CDR3 loop reads CASSLSVLAGGVNEQFF. CDR3 DNA: TGTGCCAGCAGCTTATCGGTTTTAGCGGGAGGCGTGAATGAGCAGTTCTTC. This chain links TRBV7-8 with TRBJ2-1; 10 bases line up with TRBD2. The ends lost 2 bases at V and 7 bases at J; junction bases unmatched: 11. The germline CDR1 and CDR2 sequences are SGHVS and FQNEAQ. The CDR3 length is 17 residues.

This clonotype was picked up many times. The chain carries TRBV5-1 and TRBJ2-3; 11 bases agree with TRBD2. CDR1 SGHRS and CDR2 YFSETQ come from the germline V gene. The CDR3 is made up of 15 amino acids. Trimming took 1 base from V and 6 from J; bases not matched to a gene: 4. The CDR3 loop is CASSLTSGRYDTQYF. The CDR3 nucleotides are TGCGCCAGCAGCTTGACTAGCGGGAGATATGATACGCAGTATTTT.

This clonotype has a handful of counts. J is TRBJ1-1 and V is TRBV9; the match to TRBD1 covers 8 bases. There are 15 residues in the CDR3. Germline V gene data show CDR1 as SGDLS and CDR2 as YYNGEE. Unmatched junction bases numbered 8, after V lost 6 bases and J lost 1 base. CDR3 DNA sequence: TGTGCCAGCACCCAAGGGGGGACAGGGAACACTGAAGCTTTCTTT. Translated: CASTQGGTGNTEAFF.